This TCR beta chain was sequenced during a study of lymphopenia after photon versus proton radiotherapy. In this sample, this clone turned up a few times. Its antigen is not identified. A read error may account for a junction end that differs from germline. At the DNA level, this CDR3 is encoded by other sequences in the same sample as well. Broader study findings: Larger post-nadir TCR diversity loss correlated inversely with survival in deceased patients. Only patients who died were analyzed for survival; proton advantage is unproven. Relative stability marked proton patients; photon patients lost diversity and naive cells.

The CDR3 has 13 residues. Germline V gives CDR1 MGHRA, CDR2 YSYEKL. Measured with immunoSEQ multiplex PCR; TCRdb has only the in-frame clones, and not every one. The sample has several thousand clones, roughly 71% seen once. Sample: peripheral blood, taken from a patient treated with proton-based radiotherapy. This receptor was identified in a man of 80 years or more with esophageal cancer. The V and J genes are TRBV4-1 and TRBJ2-7, with 9 nucleotides matching TRBD1. DNA for the CDR3: TGTGCCAGCGGGGACAGGGTGAGTGGCGAGCAGTACTTC. It yields the protein CASGDRVSGEQYF.